This TCR beta chain appears in the sequencing data of a study of cytomegalovirus exposure and HLA in healthy donors (dated by TCRdb to about 2017). For context, the study as a whole: An earlier analysis of approximately 640 of the donors reported 250 to 300 Gb of sequence data and some 120 million unique TCR beta sequences from roughly 200 million T cells. Around 330 gigabases of sequencing data and around 80 million unique TCR sequences made up an early release that covered 500 to 700 HLA-typed donors. Among the roughly 370 genotyped donors, more than 70% belonged to the genetic ancestry cluster associated with self-reported Caucasian donors. The study aimed to test whether cataloging public T cell receptors could reveal signatures of past pathogen exposure. The study profiled the T cell repertoires of under 850 subjects by immunosequencing and related them to cytomegalovirus serostatus. In addition to the first cohort of 666 subjects, a separate validation cohort of about 120 different subjects was used. To predict cytomegalovirus infection status, the study brought together high-throughput TCR immunosequencing, statistical association of individual TCRs with disease status, and machine learning. A later analysis re-analyzed previously published TCR beta repertoires from 666 donors and added high-resolution HLA genotyping to study TCR occurrence patterns. Rather than using new phenotypic data, the later analysis identified candidate immune exposures from TCR beta sequences and from how often those sequences occurred across donors. To decide whether each TCR beta V gene segment behaved as functional or pseudogenic, an earlier analysis of over 500 of the donors relied on high-throughput TCR beta sequencing. Donor age, sex, ethnicity and CMV serostatus were collected together with the repertoire data. In a later genetic analysis, genome-wide SNP genotypes for about 65% of the roughly 700 donors were used, and that subset was treated as a discovery cohort. Every discovery cohort repertoire had been produced on one sequencing platform. Class I and class II HLA loci were covered by the typing at four-digit resolution. The number of typed donors differed by locus: about 629-630 for A, B, C, DRB1 and DQB1; approximately 520 for DQA1; around 610 for DPA1; and some 430 for DPB1. Four or five DR-DQ haplotypes were treated as single units for association and clustering because of strong linkage in the cohort. Among 300 to 500 genotyped donors of the cohort, an average of roughly 230,000 unique TCR beta nucleotide sequences was sequenced per donor, of which about 19% were non-productive. The full study reports these points: The authors suggested that the approach could potentially be extended to other disease states and immunological phenotypes. In this cohort, only TCR beta chains were sequenced, and detectable features were limited by the absence of alpha or paired-chain data. In vitro tests confirmed that a few of the cytomegalovirus-associated TCR beta chains recognize cytomegalovirus antigens. Most CMV-associated TCR beta chains appeared to be HLA-restricted in a later analysis, and the HLA associations seemed to be driven largely by CMV exposure. Presence/absence analyses assumed roughly uniform sequencing depth across donors, an assumption that may not hold. Strong co-occurrence of HLA alleles, especially DR and DQ, made assigning TCR associations to individual alleles difficult. Because counts were too low, more than 15 rarely observed V segments, including chromosome 9 orphons, were excluded from the earlier analysis of a few hundred of the donors. A group of highly shared sequence variants was considered likely to be a technical artifact of the sequencing pipeline. Because some donors lacked HLA typing at each locus, the association tests relied only on the typed subset. In a later analysis, 16,951 TCR beta sequences were associated with specific HLA alleles at a false discovery rate of 0.05. Across donors, most TCR sequences were observed very rarely, whereas some public TCRs were present in many individuals. For the cohort, immune exposure information was limited to CMV serostatus. A later analysis reported that several top co-occurrence clusters appeared linked to parvovirus B19, influenza, CMV and Epstein-Barr virus. The study gave a list of under 200 TCR beta chains associated with cytomegalovirus. Correlated functional status among segregating V segments might be attributable to linkage disequilibrium, but an unknown experimental factor could not be ruled out. According to a later genetic analysis, donors in an Asian-associated ancestry cluster had fewer N-insertions in productive TCRs than the roughly 700-donor mean. The 87-base-pair reads could not distinguish some IMGT-functional V segments, including TRBV6-2 and TRBV6-3, so those segments were excluded. In a later analysis, TCR association rates were found to vary across HLA loci, with the most associated TCRs seen for DRB1 alleles and the fewest for HLA-C alleles. In both the original and validation cohorts, the classifier was reported to diagnose cytomegalovirus status with high specificity and sensitivity. V-gene and J-gene trimming of TCR beta chains was associated with a missense DCLRE1C variant in a later genetic analysis, and the association was replicated in an independent cohort. In a later analysis, HLA-associated TCR beta chains were found to be more clonally expanded and to have lower generation probabilities than equally common non-associated chains. A further reported finding was that TCR beta sequences accurately predicted the HLA-A and HLA-B alleles for most subjects in the first cohort. An earlier analysis of 450 to 750 of the donors showed that most TCR beta V segments appeared in productive rearrangements either about 87% or about 30% of the time, which broadly matched IMGT annotations.

Only one count was recorded for this clone. The clone's antigen remains unknown. Within one base of it there is no much larger clone, and no base qualities were kept. The library came from the immunoSEQ multiplex PCR assay. The multiplex PCR relied on a mix of 60 forward primers for TCR Vbeta segments and 13 reverse primers for TCR Jbeta segments. A multiplex PCR assay on genomic DNA amplified the CDR3 region of rearranged TCR beta genes. The amplified TCR beta libraries were sequenced on the Illumina HiSeq System as 87-base-pair reads. The original pipeline was this. Across the 670 or so repertoires, a later analysis counted roughly 84 million unique TCR beta chains, roughly 11 million of which were shared by at least two donors. To remove PCR and sequencing errors, raw reads were error-corrected and collapsed into unique sequences using a nearest-neighbor algorithm that merged closely related sequences. V, D and J gene segments were assigned by aligning CDR3 sequences to IMGT reference sequences. For a sequence to be retained, a match of at least six nucleotides was required to both a V gene segment and a J gene segment. Rearrangements were classified as productive when the CDR3 lacked stop codons and remained in frame with V and J, and all other rearrangements were classified as non-productive. Following IMGT convention, CDR3 was defined as the stretch from the second conserved V-encoded cysteine up to the conserved J-encoded phenylalanine. The earlier analysis of 587 of the donors excluded sequences that lacked an unambiguous match to a single V gene segment. An earlier analysis of a few hundred of the donors called V segments functional above 56.7% productive rearrangements and segregating when the between-donor standard deviation exceeded 5%. To diagnose cytomegalovirus status from the catalog of TCR beta chain sequences, a statistical classification framework was built. V and J gene assignment, in a later analysis, came from comparing TCR nucleotide sequences with IMGT/GENE-DB human TR gene sequences. The TCRdist pipeline was used in a later analysis to assign CDR3 sequences and most-parsimonious VDJ recombination scenarios. In a later analysis, every TCR beta chain was defined by the combination of its CDR3 amino acid sequence and its V-gene family, and reads without a unique V-gene family were dropped. To address suspected cross-contamination and a sequencing artifact, a later analysis removed 450 to 700 highly shared, low-generation-probability nucleotide sequences. In a later analysis, a clonal expansion index for each public chain was calculated from normalized within-repertoire ranks of inferred template counts. In a later analysis, generation probabilities were computed with a VDJ recombination model fitted to out-of-frame rearrangements, and the resulting probabilities were checked against IGoR. Hypergeometric tests were used in a later analysis to score TCR-TCR, TCR-HLA and TCR-CMV co-occurrence, with a repertoire-size bias correction applied to the TCR pairs. To estimate false discovery rates, a later analysis permuted the HLA or CMV assignments 20 times. In a later analysis, co-occurring TCRs were grouped using DBSCAN, with TCRdist sequence similarity added in when clustering inside HLA-allele-positive subsets. For co-occurrence clustering, repertoires with fewer than 30,000 or more than 120,000 public chains were excluded, along with five repertoires with anomalous nucleotide sharing. In TCRdb, the immuneACCESS table is reduced to in-frame sequences with V and J assigned. These tables do not hold every clone; where another copy was compared, an unresolved V gene accounts for under half, and the others remain unexplained. The V and J calls and clone size were taken over from that table, and D and trimming were inferred from the DNA. Across this sample there are 120,000 or so clones, with roughly 83% seen only once. Jointly, the top ten make up about 20% of the sample.

In total, roughly 710 healthy bone marrow donors made up the cohort. All cohort members were sampled while nominally healthy, although unrecorded immune exposures were likely present. The donor was CMV seropositive and belonged to the group of more than 250 seropositive cohort members. Every donor gave a peripheral blood sample, and the peripheral blood mononuclear cells from that sample were used for TCR beta sequencing. Genomic DNA was extracted from the blood cell samples with the Qiagen DNeasy Blood Extraction Kit. From a lookup of the germline V gene (reference sequence), CDR1 and CDR2 are GTSNPN and SVGIG. The CDR3 numbers 15 residues from cysteine through phenylalanine. CDR3 DNA is the only sequence kept; it has 45 bases, read in frame from the first base. Between the V and J ends, shortened by 5 bases and 4 bases respectively, the junction contains 15 bases.

The TCR originated in a young man in good health and CMV-seropositive. The V gene is TRBV30 and the J gene is TRBJ1-6; a tentative D match to TRBD1 spans 6 bases. Input material: PBMCs. The DNA is TGTGCCTGGGATCCTTCAGACAGGTATAATTCACCCCTCCACTTT. It translates to CAWDPSDRYNSPLHF.